A selection of T cell receptor beta chains follows, all from one sample in a study of cytomegalovirus exposure and HLA in healthy donors. Profiled with immunoSEQ multiplex PCR; TCRdb holds only in-frame clones, not every one. The sample shows under 250,000 clones, around 87% of them seen only once. The source material was PBMCs. Receptors were obtained from a woman under 30 in good health and CMV-seropositive. Each CDR3 is given without its conserved first and last residue. Fields, in order: CDR3 protein, J gene, V gene.

cdr3_aa: ASSWGTGESFYGYT
j_call: TRBJ1-2
v_call: TRBV28

cdr3_aa: ASSIRTLTIYNEQF
j_call: TRBJ2-1
v_call: TRBV19

cdr3_aa: ASSLDRLIYEQY
j_call: TRBJ2-7
v_call: TRBV5-1

cdr3_aa: ASSPLMDRGREQY
j_call: TRBJ2-7
v_call: TRBV27

cdr3_aa: ASSIRDRAGSDYGYT
j_call: TRBJ1-2
v_call: TRBV9

cdr3_aa: ASSLGTSGYNEQF
j_call: TRBJ2-1
v_call: TRBV27

cdr3_aa: SVRRSRYEQY
j_call: TRBJ2-7
v_call: TRBV29-1

cdr3_aa: ASSLQTSGRIYEQY
j_call: TRBJ2-7
v_call: TRBV4-1

cdr3_aa: SAGDRDAYEQY
j_call: TRBJ2-7
v_call: TRBV29-1

cdr3_aa: ASSPITLAGAYEQY
j_call: TRBJ2-7
v_call: TRBV18